The 27 T cell receptor beta chains given below trace back to one sample, sequenced in a study of identical twins. MiXCR, run by TCRdb on the 5' RACE reads, gives a single entry per CDR3 protein. The table has 1.5 million or so distinct CDR3 sequences, around 33% seen once. Sequences were obtained from cord blood. These receptors were obtained from a newborn girl in good health.

The genes are TRBV7-2 and TRBJ2-7; D is ambiguous. Germline V gene sequence: CDR1 SGHTA, CDR2 FQGNSA. The CDR3 consists of 13 residues. V was pared by 5 bases and J by 3 bases, with 11 bases between. The CDR3: CASSPYVGYEQYF. In DNA, the CDR3 is TGTGCCAGCAGCCCCTATGTCGGCTACGAGCAGTACTTC.

The CDR3 DNA reads TGTGCCAGATTCCAACTAGCGGGGGGTTTTTACAATGAGCAGTACTTC. Translation gives CARFQLAGGFYNEQYF. The V gene is TRBV3-1, the J gene TRBJ2-1; 12 positions match TRBD2. TRBJ2-7 explains the end of the DNA better; the J call may be wrong. The CDR3 contains 16 residues. The V gene's germline CDR1 is LGHDT and CDR2 YNNKEL (reference sequence).

The genes are TRBV27 and TRBJ1-2; the D gene is possibly TRBD1 (5 bases). The CDR3 sequence is 14 residues long. The V and J ends lost 7 bases and 7 bases respectively, with 19 bases between them. Germline loops: CDR1 MNHEY, CDR2 SMNVEV (reference sequence). CDR3 nucleotides: TGTGCCAGCACCCCCAAGGGGCAGGAGGGTGGCTACACCTTC. Its protein product is CASTPKGQEGGYTF.

The rearrangement links TRBV20-1 to TRBJ2-3; 9 bases fit TRBD2. The CDR3 spans 18 residues. Germline CDR1 is DFQATT and CDR2 is SNEGSKA (reference sequence). Unmatched junction bases numbered 16, after V lost 5 bases and J lost 1 base. The CDR3 DNA follows: TGCAGTGCTCTCCTGGCGGGTAGCGGGAGCTCGGGCACAGATACGCAGTATTTT. Its translation is CSALLAGSGSSGTDTQYF.

This clonotype was counted only a few times. This chain's CDR3 is CASGFHRGDRTDTQYF. The DNA of the CDR3 is TGTGCTAGTGGTTTCCACAGGGGGGATAGGACAGATACGCAGTATTTT. The chain joins TRBV12-5 to TRBJ2-3, with 8 bases lining up with TRBD1. The CDR3 loop spans 16 amino acids. CDR1 LGHNT and CDR2 FRNRAP come from the germline V gene. With V trimmed by 3 bases and J by 3 bases, 8 bases remained unmatched.

This clonotype was observed many times. V usage is TRBV20-1 and J usage is TRBJ2-5; the match to TRBD2 covers 14 bases. The CDR3 is 15 amino acids. CDR1 is DFQATT, CDR2 SNEGSKA, per germline (reference sequence). V lost 3 bases and J lost 4; bases outside the gene matches: 4. CDR3: CSASAGTSGRETQYF. The CDR3 DNA is TGCAGTGCTAGTGCCGGGACTAGCGGGAGAGAGACCCAGTACTTC.

The rearrangement joins TRBV2 to TRBJ2-4; D is uncertain. The J call may not be correct, given that the DNA end is closer to TRBJ2-7. Germline V lookup: CDR1 SNHLY, CDR2 FYNNEI. This CDR3 region has 15 residues. Written as DNA, the CDR3 is TGTGCCAGCAGTGAAGGAGAGGAAAAGGGCAGCGAGCAGTACTTC. This encodes CASSEGEEKGSEQYF.

This chain connects TRBV12-3 or TRBV12-4 to TRBJ1-2; 7 nucleotides match TRBD1. The J segment lost 6 bases and the V segment lost 3 bases, leaving 4 bases of the junction unmatched. This CDR3 spans 13 amino acids. The CDR3 protein is CASSLDRRNGYTF. The CDR3 nucleotides are TGTGCCAGCAGTTTGGACAGGAGGAATGGCTACACCTTC.

To note about this clonotype: Being one base from a much bigger clone, this may be a read error. The chain couples TRBV7-9 to TRBJ1-6, with D hard to call. V was trimmed by 5 bases and J by 5 bases, leaving 7 bases between them. The CDR3 totals 13 residues. CDR1 and CDR2 (germline): SEHNR, FQNEAQ (reference sequence). CDR3 loop: CASSVQNNSPLHF. CDR3 nucleotide sequence: TGTGCCAGCAGCGTACAAAATAATTCACCCCTCCACTTT.

Remarks on this clonotype: This may arise from a read error, as a much more abundant clone is one base away. CDR3 DNA sequence: TGTGCCATCATTCGGGGACAGGGGTACTCCTACGAGCAGTACTTC. Its translation: CAIIRGQGYSYEQYF. The J gene is TRBJ2-7, the V gene TRBV10-3, with 10 bases identical to TRBD1. Per the germline V gene, CDR1 is ENHRY and CDR2 is SYGVKD. V trimming: 7 bases; J trimming: 0 bases; junction bases outside the gene matches: 6. The CDR3 runs to 15 residues.

The chain uses TRBV5-1 and TRBJ2-7; TRBD2 matches 8 bases. There are 15 residues in the CDR3. CDR1 is SGHRS, CDR2 YFSETQ, per germline. V shed 3 bases, J shed 7 bases, and the junction held 12 bases outside the gene matches. DNA of the CDR3: TGCGCCAGCAGCTGGGAACTAGCGGCGCACAATGAGCAGTACTTC. Translation gives CASSWELAAHNEQYF.

The J gene is TRBJ2-4, the V gene TRBV15; no clear D. The end of the DNA fits TRBJ2-5 better, so the J call may be wrong. CDR3 length: 13 residues. CDR1 is LNHNV, CDR2 YYDKDF, per germline (reference sequence). CDR3 DNA: TGTGCCACCAAGTTCCAGGCGGAAGAGACCCAGTACTTC. This gives the protein CATKFQAEETQYF.

The rearrangement joins TRBV28 to TRBJ2-5, with D perhaps TRBD1 or TRBD2 (5 bases each). The CDR3 length is 17 residues. Germline V gene lookup returns CDR1 MDHEN and CDR2 SYDVKM. Trimming removed 7 bases from V and 3 bases from J, with 24 bases in between. The CDR3 is CASTIRDYGKSKETQYF. DNA for the CDR3: TGTGCCAGCACCATCAGGGATTACGGGAAGTCCAAAGAGACCCAGTACTTC.

V usage is TRBV3-1 and J usage is TRBJ1-4; TRBD1 might be the D (5 bases). The CDR3 extends over 17 amino acids. Germline CDR1 reads LGHDT; CDR2 reads YNNKEL (reference sequence). V lost 4 bases and J lost 0, with 15 bases in between. The CDR3 region is CASSRVLLGATNEKLFF. In DNA form, the CDR3 reads TGTGCCAGCAGCCGGGTTTTATTGGGGGCAACTAATGAAAAACTGTTTTTT. The complete variable domain, with remaining parts taken from reference TRBV3-1 and TRBJ1-4, reads DTAVSQTPKYLVTQMGNDKSIKCEQNLGHDTMYWYKQDSKKFLKIMFSYNNKELIINETVPNRFSPKSPDKAHLNLHINSLELGDSAVYFCASSRVLLGATNEKLFFGSGTQLSVL.

The chain uses TRBV11-2 and TRBJ2-4, with D perhaps TRBD1 or TRBD2 (6 bases each). Germline V gene sequence: CDR1 SGHAT, CDR2 FQNNGV. V was trimmed by 5 bases and J by 6 bases, leaving 14 bases between them. This CDR3 has 14 amino acids. The CDR3 bases are TGTGCCAGCAGCATAAGGACAGCGGGAAACATTCAGTACTTC. This sequence encodes CASSIRTAGNIQYF.

The chain joins TRBV6-5 to TRBJ2-2; possible D gene TRBD1, 6 bases. The CDR3 runs to 16 residues. V lost 8 bases to trimming and J lost 7 bases, with 23 bases between them. CDR1 is MNHEY, CDR2 SVGAGI, per germline. The CDR3 DNA sequence: TGTGCCAGCTGGGCAGCGGACATTACCAGGGGCGGGGAGCTGTTTTTT. It codes for CASWAADITRGGELFF.

This clonotype was observed a handful of times. The chain links TRBV6-4 to TRBJ2-1; 11 nucleotides match TRBD2. J lost 15 bases, V lost 2 bases, and 6 bases had no gene match. Germline assignment: CDR1 MRHNA and CDR2 SNTAGT. This CDR3 has 13 residues. This CDR3 is CASSDTSGSRPFF. The CDR3 nucleotides are TGTGCCAGCAGTGACACTAGCGGGAGTAGACCGTTCTTC.

This chain links TRBV13 with TRBJ2-1, with D possibly TRBD2 on 5 matching bases. Germline V gene data show CDR1 as PRHDT and CDR2 as FYEKMQ (reference sequence). CDR3 length equals 16 residues. Trimming removed 4 bases at V and 6 bases at J, with 19 bases between. The chain's CDR3 is CASSSSRRGSTNEQFF. CDR3 in DNA: TGTGCCAGCAGCTCAAGCCGACGGGGAAGTACCAATGAGCAGTTCTTC.

The sample holds a few counts of this clonotype. The rearrangement joins TRBV29-1 to TRBJ2-3; TRBD2 aligns across 10 bases. The CDR3 is 15 amino acids. Germline values: CDR1 SQVTM, CDR2 ANQGSEA. Trimming cost V 4 bases and J 5 bases; bases outside gene matches: 9. CDR3 residues: CSVVSGGSGRDTQYF. The DNA for the CDR3 is TGCAGCGTTGTTAGCGGGGGGTCAGGGAGAGATACGCAGTATTTT.

The CDR3, as DNA: TGCAGCTTCCGGACAGGGGGCTACGAGCAGTACTTC. Amino acids: CSFRTGGYEQYF. J is TRBJ2-4 and V is TRBV29-1; 10 nucleotides agree with TRBD1. The J call is doubtful: the DNA matches TRBJ2-7 better. The length of the CDR3 is 12 residues. In germline, CDR1 is SQVTM, CDR2 ANQGSEA.

The chain is built from TRBV4-1 and TRBJ2-1, with 10 bases aligning to TRBD2. From germline, CDR1 is MGHRA and CDR2 YSYEKL. CDR3 length: 15 residues. The junction had 7 bases not matched to a gene; V was cut back by 4 bases and J by 7 bases. The DNA for the CDR3 is TGCGCCAGCAGCCGCTCACTAGCGGGGAGGAATGAGCAGTTCTTC. This sequence encodes CASSRSLAGRNEQFF.

This chain connects TRBV27 to TRBJ2-3; D is possibly TRBD2 (6 bases). CDR1 is MNHEY and CDR2 is SMNVEV in the germline V gene (reference sequence). This CDR3 comprises 15 residues. V shed 2 bases and J shed 2 bases, with 11 bases lying between them. Written as DNA, the CDR3 is TGTGCCAGCAGTTTAGGGGCGGGGCTCACAGATACGCAGTATTTT. It is translated as CASSLGAGLTDTQYF.

This clonotype has only a few counts. The chain couples TRBV20-1 to TRBJ2-7; 9 bases map to TRBD2. Germline CDR1 DFQATT, CDR2 SNEGSKA (reference sequence). This CDR3 region has 15 residues. J lost 6 bases, V lost 0 bases, and 9 bases had no gene match. In DNA, the CDR3 is TGCAGTGCTAGAGATGAGGCGAGCGGGGGGCTCGAGCAGTACTTC. Translating gives CSARDEASGGLEQYF.

The chain links TRBV7-2 to TRBJ2-4; 8 bases line up with TRBD2. The trim removed 2 bases at V and 15 bases at J, leaving 6 bases unmatched. Germline loops: CDR1 SGHTA, CDR2 FQGNSA. There are 12 residues in the CDR3. CDR3 residues: CASSLSRGRSYF. The DNA of the CDR3 is TGTGCCAGCAGCTTATCGCGCGGGAGGTCGTACTTC.

The chain uses TRBV29-1 and TRBJ2-5; D tentatively reads TRBD1 or TRBD2 (5 bases each). The CDR3 contains 14 residues. The V and J ends lost 3 bases and 11 bases respectively, with 22 bases between them. Per the germline V gene, CDR1 is SQVTM and CDR2 is ANQGSEA. The CDR3 coding sequence is TGCAGCGTTGAGCCGGGACGGGTTCTGAATGAGCAGTACTTC. It is translated as CSVEPGRVLNEQYF.

CDR3 region: CASSEPGLGYERYF. In DNA, the CDR3 is TGTGCCAGCAGTGAACCCGGGCTCGGTTACGAGCGGTACTTC. The chain uses TRBV6-1 and TRBJ2-5; D gene uncertain. Trimming removed 2 bases at V and 13 bases at J, with 20 bases between. Germline V gene sequence: CDR1 MNHNS, CDR2 SASEGT. The CDR3 loop spans 14 amino acids.

The chain carries TRBV7-9 and TRBJ1-6; D is possibly TRBD1 (6 bases). V was shortened by 5 bases and J by 7 bases, with 18 bases between the two germline ends. Germline-derived CDR1 and CDR2 are SEHNR and FQNEAQ (reference sequence). This CDR3 comprises 16 residues. CDR3 in amino acids: CASSHLFRTENSPLHF. CDR3 nucleotides: TGTGCCAGCAGCCACCTATTTAGGACAGAGAATTCACCCCTCCACTTT.